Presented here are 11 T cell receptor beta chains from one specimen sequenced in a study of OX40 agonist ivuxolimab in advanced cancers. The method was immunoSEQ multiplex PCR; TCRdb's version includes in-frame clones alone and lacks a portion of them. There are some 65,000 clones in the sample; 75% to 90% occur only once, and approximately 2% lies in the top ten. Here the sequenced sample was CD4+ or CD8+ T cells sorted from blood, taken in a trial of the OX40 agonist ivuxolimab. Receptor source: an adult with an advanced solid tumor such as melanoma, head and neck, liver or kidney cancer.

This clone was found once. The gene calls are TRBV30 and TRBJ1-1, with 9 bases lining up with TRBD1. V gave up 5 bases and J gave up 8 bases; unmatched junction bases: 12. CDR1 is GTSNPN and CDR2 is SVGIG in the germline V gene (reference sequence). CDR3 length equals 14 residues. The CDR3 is CAWGDLDRGIEAFF. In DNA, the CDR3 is TGTGCCTGGGGGGACCTAGACAGGGGGATCGAAGCTTTCTTT.

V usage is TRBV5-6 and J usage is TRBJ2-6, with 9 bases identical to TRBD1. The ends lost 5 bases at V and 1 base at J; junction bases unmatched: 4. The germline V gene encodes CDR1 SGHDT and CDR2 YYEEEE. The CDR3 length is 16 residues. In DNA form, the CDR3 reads TGTGCCAGCAGTAGGGACAGGGCTTCTGGGGCCAACGTCCTGACTTTC. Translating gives CASSRDRASGANVLTF.

CDR3 sequence: CATSRELTGKGMATNEKLFF. CDR3 bases: TGTGCCACCAGCAGAGAACTGACAGGGAAGGGGATGGCAACTAATGAAAAACTGTTTTTT. The V call is TRBV15, the J call TRBJ1-4; 7 nucleotides match TRBD1. CDR3 size: 20 residues. V lost 0 bases to trimming and J lost 0 bases; unmatched junction nucleotides: 13. Germline lookup yields CDR1 LNHNV and CDR2 YYDKDF (reference sequence).

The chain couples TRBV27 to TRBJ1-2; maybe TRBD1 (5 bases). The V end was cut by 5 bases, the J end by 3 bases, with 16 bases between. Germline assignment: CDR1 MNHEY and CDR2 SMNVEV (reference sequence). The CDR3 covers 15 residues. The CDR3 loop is CASSTRDPTYYGYTF. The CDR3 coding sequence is TGTGCCAGCAGTACCCGGGACCCTACTTACTATGGCTACACCTTC.

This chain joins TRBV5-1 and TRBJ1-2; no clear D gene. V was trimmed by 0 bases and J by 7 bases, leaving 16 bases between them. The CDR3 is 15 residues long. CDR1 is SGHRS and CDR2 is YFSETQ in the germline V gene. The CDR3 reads CASSLERGSALGYTF. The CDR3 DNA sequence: TGCGCCAGCAGCTTGGAGAGAGGGTCGGCGCTTGGCTACACCTTC.

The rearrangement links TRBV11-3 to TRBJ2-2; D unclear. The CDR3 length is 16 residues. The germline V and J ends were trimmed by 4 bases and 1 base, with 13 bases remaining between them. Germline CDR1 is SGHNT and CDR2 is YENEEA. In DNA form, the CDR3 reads TGTGCCAGCAGCTCGGACGGCCCAATGAACACCGGGGAGCTGTTTTTT. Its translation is CASSSDGPMNTGELFF.

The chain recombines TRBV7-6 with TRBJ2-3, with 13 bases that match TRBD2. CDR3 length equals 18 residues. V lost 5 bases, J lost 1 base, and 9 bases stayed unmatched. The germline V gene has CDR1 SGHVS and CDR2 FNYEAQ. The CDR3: CASSLTSGGQYRTDTQYF. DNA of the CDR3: TGTGCCAGCAGCCTGACTAGCGGGGGGCAATACCGCACAGATACGCAGTATTTT.

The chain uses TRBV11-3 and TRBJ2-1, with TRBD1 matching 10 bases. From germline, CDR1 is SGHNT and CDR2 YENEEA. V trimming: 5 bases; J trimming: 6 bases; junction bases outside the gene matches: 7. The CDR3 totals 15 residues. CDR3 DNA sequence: TGTGCCAGCAGCACAGGGGACAGGGGTGGCAATGAGCAGTTCTTC. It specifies CASSTGDRGGNEQFF.

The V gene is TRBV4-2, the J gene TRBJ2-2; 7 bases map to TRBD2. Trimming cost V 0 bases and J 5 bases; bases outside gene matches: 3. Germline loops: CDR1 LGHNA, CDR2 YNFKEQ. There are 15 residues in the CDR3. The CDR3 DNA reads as TGTGCCAGCAGCCAAGATGGGGGGGTAACCGGGGAGCTGTTTTTT. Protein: CASSQDGGVTGELFF.

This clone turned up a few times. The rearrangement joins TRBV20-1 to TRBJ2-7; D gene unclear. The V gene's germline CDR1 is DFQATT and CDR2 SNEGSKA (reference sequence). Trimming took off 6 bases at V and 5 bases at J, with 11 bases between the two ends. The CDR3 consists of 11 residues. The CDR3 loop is CSAPGDHEQYF. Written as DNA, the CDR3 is TGCAGTGCGCCAGGAGACCACGAGCAGTACTTC.

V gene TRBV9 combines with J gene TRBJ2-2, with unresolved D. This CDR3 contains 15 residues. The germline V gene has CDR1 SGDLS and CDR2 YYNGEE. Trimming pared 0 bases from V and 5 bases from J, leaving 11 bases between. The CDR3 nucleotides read TGTGCCAGCAGCGTAGGTCCTCAAAGGACCGGGGAGCTGTTTTTT. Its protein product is CASSVGPQRTGELFF.